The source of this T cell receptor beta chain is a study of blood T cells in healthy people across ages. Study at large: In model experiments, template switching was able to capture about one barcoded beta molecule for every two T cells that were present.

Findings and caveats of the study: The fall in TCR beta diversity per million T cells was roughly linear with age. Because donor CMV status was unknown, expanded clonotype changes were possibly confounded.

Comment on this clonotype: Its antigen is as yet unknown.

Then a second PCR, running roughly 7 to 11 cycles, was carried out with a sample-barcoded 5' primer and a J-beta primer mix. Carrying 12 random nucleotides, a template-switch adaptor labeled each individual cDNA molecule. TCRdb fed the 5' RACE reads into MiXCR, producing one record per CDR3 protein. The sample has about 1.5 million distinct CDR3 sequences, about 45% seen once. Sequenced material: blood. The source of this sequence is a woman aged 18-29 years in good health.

CDR3 amino acids: CSATWGEKLFF. CDR3 nucleotides: TGCAGTGCTACATGGGGTGAAAAACTGTTTTTT. The chain combines TRBV20-1 with TRBJ1-4; D is unclear. The CDR3 covers 11 residues. V shed 4 bases and J shed 7 bases, with 7 bases lying between them. The germline V gene encodes CDR1 DFQATT and CDR2 SNEGSKA (reference sequence).